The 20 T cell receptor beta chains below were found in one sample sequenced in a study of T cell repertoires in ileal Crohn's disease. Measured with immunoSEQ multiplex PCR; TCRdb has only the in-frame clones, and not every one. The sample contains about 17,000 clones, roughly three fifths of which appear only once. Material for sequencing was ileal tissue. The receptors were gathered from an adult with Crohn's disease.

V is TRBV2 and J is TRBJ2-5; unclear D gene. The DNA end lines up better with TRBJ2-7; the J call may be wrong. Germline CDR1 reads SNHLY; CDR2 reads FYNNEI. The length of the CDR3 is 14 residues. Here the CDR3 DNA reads TGTGCCAGCCATAGGTTAATCGACTCCTACGAGCAGTACTTC. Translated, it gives CASHRLIDSYEQYF.

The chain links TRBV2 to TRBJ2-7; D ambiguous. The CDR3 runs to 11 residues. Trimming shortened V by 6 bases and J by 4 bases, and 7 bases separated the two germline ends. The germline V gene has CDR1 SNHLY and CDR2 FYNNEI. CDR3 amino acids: CASRPTYEQYF. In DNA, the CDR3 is TGTGCCAGCAGACCGACTTACGAGCAGTACTTC.

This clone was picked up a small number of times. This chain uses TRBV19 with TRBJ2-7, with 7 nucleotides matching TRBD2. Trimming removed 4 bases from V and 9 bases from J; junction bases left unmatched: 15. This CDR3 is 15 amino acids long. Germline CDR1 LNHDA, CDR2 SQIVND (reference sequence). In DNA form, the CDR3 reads TGTGCCAGTAGTACCCGGGACGTACGACCGGGGGGGCAGTACTTC. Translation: CASSTRDVRPGGQYF.

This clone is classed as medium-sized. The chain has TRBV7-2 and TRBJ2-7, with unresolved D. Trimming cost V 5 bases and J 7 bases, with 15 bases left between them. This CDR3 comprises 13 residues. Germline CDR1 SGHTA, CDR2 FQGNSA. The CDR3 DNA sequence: TGTGCCAGCAGCCTCGGGTTTGGCCTTGAGCAGTACTTC. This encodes CASSLGFGLEQYF.

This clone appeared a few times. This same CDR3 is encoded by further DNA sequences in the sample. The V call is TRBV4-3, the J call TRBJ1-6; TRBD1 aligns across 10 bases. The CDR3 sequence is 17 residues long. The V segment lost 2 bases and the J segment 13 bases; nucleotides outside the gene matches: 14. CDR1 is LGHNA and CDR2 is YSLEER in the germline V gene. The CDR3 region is CASSQTGTGDSSSPLHF. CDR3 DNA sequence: TGCGCCAGCAGCCAAACCGGGACAGGGGACTCATCTTCCCCCCTCCACTTT.

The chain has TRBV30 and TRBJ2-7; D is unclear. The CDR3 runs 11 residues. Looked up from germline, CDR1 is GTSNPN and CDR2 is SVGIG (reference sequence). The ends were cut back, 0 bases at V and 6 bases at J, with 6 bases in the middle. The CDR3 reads CAWSVRSEQYF. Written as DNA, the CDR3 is TGTGCCTGGAGTGTTAGAAGCGAGCAGTACTTC. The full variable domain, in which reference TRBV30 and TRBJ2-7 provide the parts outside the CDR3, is SQTIHQWPATLVQPVGSPLSLECTVEGTSNPNLYWYRQAAGRGLQLLFYSVGIGQISSEVPQNLSASRPQDRQFILSSKKLLLSDSGFYLCAWSVRSEQYFGPGTRLTVT.

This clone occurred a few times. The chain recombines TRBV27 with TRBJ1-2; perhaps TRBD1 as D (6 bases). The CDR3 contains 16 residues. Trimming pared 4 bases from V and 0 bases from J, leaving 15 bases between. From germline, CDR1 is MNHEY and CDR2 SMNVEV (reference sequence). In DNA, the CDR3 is TGTGCCAGCAGTTCCCCCTGGGGGACATCTAACTATGGCTACACCTTC. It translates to CASSSPWGTSNYGYTF.

This chain's CDR3 is CASSRLAGGPGYEQYF. The CDR3 coding sequence is TGCGCCAGCAGCCGACTAGCGGGAGGGCCAGGTTACGAGCAGTACTTC. V and J are TRBV4-1 and TRBJ2-7, with 14 bases lining up with TRBD2. CDR1 is MGHRA, CDR2 YSYEKL, per germline. Unmatched junction bases numbered 6, after V lost 4 bases and J lost 4 bases. The length of the CDR3 is 16 residues.

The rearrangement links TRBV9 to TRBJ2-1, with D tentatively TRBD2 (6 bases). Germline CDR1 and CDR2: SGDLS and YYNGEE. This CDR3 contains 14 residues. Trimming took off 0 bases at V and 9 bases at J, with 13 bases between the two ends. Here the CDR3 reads CASSVAGRGSEQFF. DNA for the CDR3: TGTGCCAGCAGCGTAGCGGGACGGGGGAGTGAGCAGTTCTTC. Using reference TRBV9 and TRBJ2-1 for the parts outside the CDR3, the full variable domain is DSGVTQTPKHLITATGQRVTLRCSPRSGDLSVYWYQQSLDQGLQFLIQYYNGEERAKGNILERFSAQQFPDLHSELNLSSLELGDSALYFCASSVAGRGSEQFFGPGTRLTVL.

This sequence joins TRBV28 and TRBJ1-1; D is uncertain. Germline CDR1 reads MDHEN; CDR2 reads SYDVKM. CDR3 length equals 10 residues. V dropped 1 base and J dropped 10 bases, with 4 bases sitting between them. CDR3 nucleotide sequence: TGTGCCAGCAGTTTATCGGGAGCTTTCTTT. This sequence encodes CASSLSGAFF.

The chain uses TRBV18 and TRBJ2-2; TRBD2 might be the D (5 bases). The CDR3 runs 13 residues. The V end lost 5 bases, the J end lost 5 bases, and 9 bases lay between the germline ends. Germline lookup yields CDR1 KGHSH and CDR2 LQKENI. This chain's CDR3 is CASSGRRTGELFF. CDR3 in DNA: TGTGCCAGCTCAGGGCGGAGGACCGGGGAGCTGTTTTTT.

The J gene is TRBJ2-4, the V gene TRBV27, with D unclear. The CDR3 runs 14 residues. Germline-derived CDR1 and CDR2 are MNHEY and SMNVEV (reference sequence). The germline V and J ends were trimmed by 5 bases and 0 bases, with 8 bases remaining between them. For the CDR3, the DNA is TGTGCCAGCAGTACCCCAGTAGCCAAAAACATTCAGTACTTC. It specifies CASSTPVAKNIQYF.

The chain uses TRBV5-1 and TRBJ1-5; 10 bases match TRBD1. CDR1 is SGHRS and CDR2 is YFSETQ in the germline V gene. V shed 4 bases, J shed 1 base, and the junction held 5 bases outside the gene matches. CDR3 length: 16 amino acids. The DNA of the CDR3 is TGCGCCAGCAGCCTTGGGACAGGGGTGAGCAATCAGCCCCAGCATTTT. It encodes CASSLGTGVSNQPQHF.

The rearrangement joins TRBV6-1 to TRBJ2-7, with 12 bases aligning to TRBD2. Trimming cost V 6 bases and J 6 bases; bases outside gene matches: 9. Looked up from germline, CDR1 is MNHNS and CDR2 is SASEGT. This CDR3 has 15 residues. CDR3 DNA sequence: TGTGCCAGCAGCTACCAGACTAGCGGGGGCTCCGAGCAGTACTTC. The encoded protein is CASSYQTSGGSEQYF.

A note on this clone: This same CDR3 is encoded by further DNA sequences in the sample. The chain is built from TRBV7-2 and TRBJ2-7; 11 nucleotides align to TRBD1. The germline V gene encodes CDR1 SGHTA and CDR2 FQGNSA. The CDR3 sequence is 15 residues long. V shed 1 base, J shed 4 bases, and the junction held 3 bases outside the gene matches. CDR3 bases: TGTGCCAGCAGCTTAGGGACAGGGGGCGGGTACGAGCAGTACTTC. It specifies CASSLGTGGGYEQYF. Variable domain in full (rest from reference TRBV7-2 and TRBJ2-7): GAGVSQSPSNKVTEKGKDVELRCDPISGHTALYWYRQSLGQGLEFLIYFQGNSAPDKSGLPSDRFSAERTGGSVSTLTIQRTQQEDSAVYLCASSLGTGGGYEQYFGPGTRLTVT.

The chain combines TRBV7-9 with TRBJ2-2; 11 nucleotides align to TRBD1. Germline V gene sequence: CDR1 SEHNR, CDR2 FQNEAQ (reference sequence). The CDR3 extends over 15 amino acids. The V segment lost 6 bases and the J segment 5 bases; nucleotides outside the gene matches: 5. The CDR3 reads CASSRTGGATGELFF. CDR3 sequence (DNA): TGTGCCAGCAGTCGGACAGGGGGCGCGACCGGGGAGCTGTTTTTT.

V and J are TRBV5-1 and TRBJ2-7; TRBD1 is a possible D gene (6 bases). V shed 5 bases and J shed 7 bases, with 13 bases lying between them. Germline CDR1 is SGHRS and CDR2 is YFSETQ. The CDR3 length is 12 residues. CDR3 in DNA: TGCGCCAGCAGGGGGGCACTGCGGGAGCAGTACTTC. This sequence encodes CASRGALREQYF.

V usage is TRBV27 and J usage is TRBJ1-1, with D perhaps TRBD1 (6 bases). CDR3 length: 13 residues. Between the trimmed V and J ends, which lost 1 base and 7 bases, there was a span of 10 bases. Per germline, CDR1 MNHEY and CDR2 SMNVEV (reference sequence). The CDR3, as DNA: TGTGCCAGCAGTTTATACGGGACACTTGAAGCTTTCTTT. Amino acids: CASSLYGTLEAFF.

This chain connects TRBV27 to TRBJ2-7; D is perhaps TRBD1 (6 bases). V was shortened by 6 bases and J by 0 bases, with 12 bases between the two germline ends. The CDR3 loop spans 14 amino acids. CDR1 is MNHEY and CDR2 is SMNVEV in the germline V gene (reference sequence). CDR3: CASRSNRDSYEQYF. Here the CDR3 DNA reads TGTGCCAGCAGATCTAACAGGGACTCCTACGAGCAGTACTTC.

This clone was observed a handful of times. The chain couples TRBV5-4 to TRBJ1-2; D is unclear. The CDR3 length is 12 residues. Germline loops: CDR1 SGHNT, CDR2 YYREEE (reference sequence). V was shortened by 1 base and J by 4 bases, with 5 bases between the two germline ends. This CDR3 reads CASSLRLYGYTF. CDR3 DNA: TGTGCCAGCAGCTTGCGACTCTATGGCTACACCTTC.